The sequence of this T cell receptor (beta chain) was determined in a study of T cells in localized non-small cell lung cancer. Broader study findings: Compared with tumor, uninvolved adjacent lung displayed greater T cell clonality, ranking highest overall. Appearance in adjacent lung was seen for a median around 60 of the top 100 tumor clones. A higher density of T cells in blood coincided with extended overall survival. Without multi-region sequencing, intratumor heterogeneity could not be excluded.

This clone was detected only once. Its antigen is not known. Germline V lookup: CDR1 SGHAT, CDR2 FQDESV (reference sequence). The CDR3 is 16 amino acids. Trimming cost V 1 base and J 2 bases, with 12 bases left between them. The data were produced by immunoSEQ multiplex PCR, yet TCRdb's version contains in-frame clones alone and is incomplete. The sample lists some 66,000 clones; 84% were seen once. This TCR was sampled from a female donor of 60 years or more with stage I lung adenocarcinoma. The chain carries TRBV11-1 and TRBJ2-1; TRBD2 is a possible D gene (6 bases). The sequences come from peripheral blood, collected before any cancer treatment. The DNA for the CDR3 is TGTGCCAGCAGCTTAGTGACGGAGGGCCCCTACAATGAGCAGTTCTTC. This encodes CASSLVTEGPYNEQFF.